A selection of T cell receptor beta chains follows, all from one sample in a study of T cell responses to AZD1222 COVID-19 vaccine. Sequencing used immunoSEQ multiplex PCR; TCRdb keeps in-frame clones, though not all of them. The data show under 130,000 clones, 89% seen once. The sequences come from peripheral blood, collected 28 days after the second AZD1222 dose. The receptors were sampled from an adult who received the AZD1222 COVID-19 vaccine. The CDR3 runs from the conserved cysteine through the conserved F or W. D genes are given only for firm matches. The size field is filled for only some rows; it gives once, few, many or a size class.

CDR3 DNA: TGTGCCAGCAGCTTAGGGTGGGGGTCTGACTCCTACGAGCAGTACTTC; CDR3 protein: CASSLGWGSDSYEQYF; J gene: TRBJ2-7; V gene: TRBV7-2; D gene: NA; clone size: NA
CDR3 DNA: TGTGCCAGCAGTTTAGGACAGGGCCGGTCGGCGGGCTCCTATAATTCACCCCTCCACTTT; CDR3 protein: CASSLGQGRSAGSYNSPLHF; J gene: TRBJ1-6; V gene: TRBV28; D gene: TRBD1; clone size: NA
CDR3 DNA: TGTGCCAGCAGCTTTGGGACAGAGAACACTGAAGCTTTCTTT; CDR3 protein: CASSFGTENTEAFF; J gene: TRBJ1-1; V gene: TRBV12-1; D gene: NA; clone size: NA
CDR3 DNA: TGTGCCAGCAGCCCCGGGACAGGGTCCTCTGGGGCCAACGTCCTGACTTTC; CDR3 protein: CASSPGTGSSGANVLTF; J gene: TRBJ2-6; V gene: TRBV11-2; D gene: TRBD1; clone size: NA
CDR3 DNA: TGTGCCAGCAGCGTAGACAGGTCCCTACATTTAAACAATGAGCAGTTCTTC; CDR3 protein: CASSVDRSLHLNNEQFF; J gene: TRBJ2-1; V gene: TRBV9; D gene: NA; clone size: NA
CDR3 DNA: TGCAGCGTTGGCGACAGGGGAAGGGGAGAGCAGTACTTC; CDR3 protein: CSVGDRGRGEQYF; J gene: TRBJ2-7; V gene: TRBV29-1; D gene: TRBD1; clone size: NA
CDR3 DNA: TGTGCCAGCAGCTTAGGACAGGGACCTAGTGGCTACACCTTC; CDR3 protein: CASSLGQGPSGYTF; J gene: TRBJ1-2; V gene: TRBV11-2; D gene: TRBD1; clone size: once
CDR3 DNA: TGTGCCAACCAGTCTGGGGCCAACGTCCTGACTTTC; CDR3 protein: CANQSGANVLTF; J gene: TRBJ2-6; V gene: TRBV7-9; D gene: NA; clone size: NA
CDR3 DNA: TGTGCCAGCAGTGAAGCGATGGGGCTGAGGGGTAATTCACCCCTCCACTTT; CDR3 protein: CASSEAMGLRGNSPLHF; J gene: TRBJ1-6; V gene: TRBV6-1; D gene: NA; clone size: NA
CDR3 DNA: TGTGCCAGCAGTTTCAGGGTGAGGGCTGGAAACACCATATATTTT; CDR3 protein: CASSFRVRAGNTIYF; J gene: TRBJ1-3; V gene: TRBV28; D gene: NA; clone size: NA
CDR3 DNA: TGTGCCAGCAGCCCTTACGAGGGTCAAGAGACCCAGTACTTC; CDR3 protein: CASSPYEGQETQYF; J gene: TRBJ2-5; V gene: TRBV7-8; D gene: NA; clone size: NA
CDR3 DNA: TGCAGCGTTTACGGAGAGACTAGCGGCACAGATACGCAGTATTTT; CDR3 protein: CSVYGETSGTDTQYF; J gene: TRBJ2-3; V gene: TRBV29-1; D gene: TRBD2; clone size: NA
CDR3 DNA: TGTGCCAGCTCAACGCGGGACACCCTGAACACTGAAGCTTTCTTT; CDR3 protein: CASSTRDTLNTEAFF; J gene: TRBJ1-1; V gene: TRBV18; D gene: NA; clone size: NA
CDR3 DNA: TGCGCCAGCAGCTTGGTTGCAGCTAGCACAGATACGCAGTATTTT; CDR3 protein: CASSLVAASTDTQYF; J gene: TRBJ2-3; V gene: TRBV5-1; D gene: NA; clone size: NA
CDR3 DNA: TGTGCCAGTAGTATTCGAGGCACGAGGCGAACCTACAATGAGCAGTTCTTC; CDR3 protein: CASSIRGTRRTYNEQFF; J gene: TRBJ2-1; V gene: TRBV19; D gene: NA; clone size: NA
CDR3 DNA: TGTGCCAGCAGTTTGACAGGGGGAAGGGGGCTGAACACTGAAGCTTTCTTT; CDR3 protein: CASSLTGGRGLNTEAFF; J gene: TRBJ1-1; V gene: TRBV28; D gene: TRBD1; clone size: NA
CDR3 DNA: TGTGCCAGCAGTGGCATTGGCAAGACCGGGGAGCTGTTTTTT; CDR3 protein: CASSGIGKTGELFF; J gene: TRBJ2-2; V gene: TRBV25-1; D gene: NA; clone size: NA
CDR3 DNA: TGTGCCAGCAGCTTAAGCGGGAGGAGCACAGATACGCAGTATTTT; CDR3 protein: CASSLSGRSTDTQYF; J gene: TRBJ2-3; V gene: TRBV11-2; D gene: TRBD2; clone size: once
CDR3 DNA: TGTGCCAGCAGCTCCCGGGACGGAAAGAATTCACCCCTCCACTTT; CDR3 protein: CASSSRDGKNSPLHF; J gene: TRBJ1-6; V gene: TRBV7-9; D gene: NA; clone size: NA
CDR3 DNA: TGTGCCATCCAACCCGGGGACCTTAATAGCAATCAGCCCCAGCATTTT; CDR3 protein: CAIQPGDLNSNQPQHF; J gene: TRBJ1-5; V gene: TRBV10-3; D gene: NA; clone size: NA
CDR3 DNA: TGTGCCAGCAGCGGGGGACACCTGAGCACTGAAGCTTTCTTT; CDR3 protein: CASSGGHLSTEAFF; J gene: TRBJ1-1; V gene: TRBV6-5; D gene: NA; clone size: NA
CDR3 DNA: TGTGCCAGCAGTGAATTCTCCAGGGATCCCTACAATGAGCAGTTCTTC; CDR3 protein: CASSEFSRDPYNEQFF; J gene: TRBJ2-1; V gene: TRBV25-1; D gene: NA; clone size: NA
CDR3 DNA: TGCGCCAGCAGCCCCCAAGCGTCCGGAGGTACCGGGGAGCTGTTTTTT; CDR3 protein: CASSPQASGGTGELFF; J gene: TRBJ2-2; V gene: TRBV5-1; D gene: NA; clone size: NA
CDR3 DNA: TGTGCCAGCAGCGAATCATCCAGAGGAAACACCATATATTTT; CDR3 protein: CASSESSRGNTIYF; J gene: TRBJ1-3; V gene: TRBV9; D gene: NA; clone size: once
CDR3 DNA: TGTGCCAGCAGTGAATCCAACTTTATTTCCACAGATACGCAGTATTTT; CDR3 protein: CASSESNFISTDTQYF; J gene: TRBJ2-3; V gene: TRBV6-1; D gene: NA; clone size: NA
CDR3 DNA: TGTGCCAGCAGCTTATTAGGGTTCGTAGATACGCAGTATTTT; CDR3 protein: CASSLLGFVDTQYF; J gene: TRBJ2-3; V gene: TRBV7-9; D gene: NA; clone size: NA
CDR3 DNA: TGTGCCAGCAGTTTAGGCCTCCACGAGCAGTACTTC; CDR3 protein: CASSLGLHEQYF; J gene: TRBJ2-7; V gene: TRBV12-3/TRBV12-4; D gene: NA; clone size: NA
CDR3 DNA: TGTGCCAGCAGCTTGGGATTGTACTCGAATGAGCAGTTCTTC; CDR3 protein: CASSLGLYSNEQFF; J gene: TRBJ2-1; V gene: TRBV11-2; D gene: NA; clone size: NA
CDR3 DNA: TGTGCCAGCAGCCAAGGCTCCTACGAGCAGTACTTC; CDR3 protein: CASSQGSYEQYF; J gene: TRBJ2-7; V gene: TRBV3-1/TRBV3-2; D gene: NA; clone size: NA
CDR3 DNA: TGTGCCACCAGCAGAGACCTGACAGGGGGCGGGAGGAATCAGCCCCAGCATTTT; CDR3 protein: CATSRDLTGGGRNQPQHF; J gene: TRBJ1-5; V gene: TRBV15; D gene: TRBD1; clone size: NA
CDR3 DNA: TGTGCCAGCGTCGGGCGCTCCTACAATGAGCAGTTCTTC; CDR3 protein: CASVGRSYNEQFF; J gene: TRBJ2-1; V gene: TRBV3-1/TRBV3-2; D gene: NA; clone size: NA
CDR3 DNA: TGTGCCAGCAGCCCCTACAGAGAGTTGGGTGAGCAGTTCTTC; CDR3 protein: CASSPYRELGEQFF; J gene: TRBJ2-1; V gene: TRBV6-4; D gene: NA; clone size: once
CDR3 DNA: TGTGCCAGCAGCTCAGGGACTAGCGGACCATCCTACGAGCAGTACTTC; CDR3 protein: CASSSGTSGPSYEQYF; J gene: TRBJ2-7; V gene: TRBV11-3; D gene: TRBD2; clone size: NA
CDR3 DNA: TGTGCCAGTAGAGTGACAGGGACGTCTGGAAACACCATATATTTT; CDR3 protein: CASRVTGTSGNTIYF; J gene: TRBJ1-3; V gene: TRBV19; D gene: TRBD1; clone size: few
CDR3 DNA: TGTGCCAGCAGCAGCGGGACCTACTACACCGGGGAGCTGTTTTTT; CDR3 protein: CASSSGTYYTGELFF; J gene: TRBJ2-2; V gene: TRBV27; D gene: TRBD2; clone size: NA
CDR3 DNA: TGTGCCAGCAGCGACAGGATCCGAGGGAACGAGCAGTACTTC; CDR3 protein: CASSDRIRGNEQYF; J gene: TRBJ2-7; V gene: TRBV3-1/TRBV3-2; D gene: NA; clone size: NA
CDR3 DNA: TGTGCCAGCAGCCAAGATTTCTCAGCGGGAGACGGTGAGCAGTACTTC; CDR3 protein: CASSQDFSAGDGEQYF; J gene: TRBJ2-7; V gene: TRBV4-2; D gene: TRBD2; clone size: NA
CDR3 DNA: TGTGCCACCAGCAGGGACCTAGCGGGAGGGCCCACCTACGAGCAGTACTTC; CDR3 protein: CATSRDLAGGPTYEQYF; J gene: TRBJ2-7; V gene: TRBV15; D gene: TRBD2; clone size: few
CDR3 DNA: TGTGCCAGCAGCTCCAACCACACCCTAGCGGGCCATTCGAAGAGCTCCTACGAGCAGTACTTC; CDR3 protein: CASSSNHTLAGHSKSSYEQYF; J gene: TRBJ2-7; V gene: TRBV7-3; D gene: TRBD2; clone size: NA
CDR3 DNA: TGCGCCAGCAGCCCTCTAGCGGGGCTAGACAATGAGCAGTTCTTC; CDR3 protein: CASSPLAGLDNEQFF; J gene: TRBJ2-1; V gene: TRBV5-1; D gene: TRBD2; clone size: NA